This T cell receptor (beta chain) was found in a study of Ad26.COV2.S vaccination and SARS-CoV-2 variants. Findings and caveats of the study: Overall T cell responses may have been underestimated by the analyses of TCR breadth and depth.

Concerning this clone: Its matching antigen is unknown.

Some clones are missing from TCRdb's copy, which holds only in-frame ones; the method was immunoSEQ multiplex PCR. Of around 270,000 clones listed, roughly nine tenths are singletons. Treatment described: around 19 received Ad26.COV2.S at low or high dose, single or two shots; several received placebo; per-sample allocation not given. The samples date from day 63 after the first vaccine or placebo injection. It was an adult aged 18-55 years in Boston who was the donor. The V end lost 1 base, the J end lost 0 bases, and 4 bases lay between the germline ends. This CDR3 region has 14 residues. CDR1 and CDR2 (germline): SEHNR, FQNEAQ (reference sequence).

This chain connects TRBV7-9 to TRBJ2-1; D is undetermined. This TCR derives from a person aged 18 to 65 who received the Ad26.COV2.S COVID-19 vaccine or a placebo. The sequencing used peripheral blood, collected in a trial of Ad26.COV2.S vaccine versus placebo. The CDR3 protein is CASSLVASYNEQFF. CDR3 sequence (DNA): TGTGCCAGCAGCTTAGTGGCCTCCTACAATGAGCAGTTCTTC.